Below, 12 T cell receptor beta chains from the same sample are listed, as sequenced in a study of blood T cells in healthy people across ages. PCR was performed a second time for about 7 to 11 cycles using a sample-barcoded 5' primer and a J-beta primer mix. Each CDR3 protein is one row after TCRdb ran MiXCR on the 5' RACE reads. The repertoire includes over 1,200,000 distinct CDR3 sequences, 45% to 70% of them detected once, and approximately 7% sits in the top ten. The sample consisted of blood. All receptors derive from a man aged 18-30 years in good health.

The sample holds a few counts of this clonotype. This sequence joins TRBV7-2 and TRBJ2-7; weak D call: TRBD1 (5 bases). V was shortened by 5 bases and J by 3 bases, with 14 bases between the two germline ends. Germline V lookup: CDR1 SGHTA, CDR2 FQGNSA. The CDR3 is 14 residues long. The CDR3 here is CASSPQGSGYEQYF. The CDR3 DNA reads TGTGCCAGCAGCCCCCAGGGTAGTGGCTACGAGCAGTACTTC.

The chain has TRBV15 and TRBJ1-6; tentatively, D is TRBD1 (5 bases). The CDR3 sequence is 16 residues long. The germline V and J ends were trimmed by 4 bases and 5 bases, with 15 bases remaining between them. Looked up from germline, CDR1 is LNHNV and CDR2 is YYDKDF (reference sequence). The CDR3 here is CATSKALRVDNSPLHF. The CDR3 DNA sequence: TGTGCCACCAGCAAAGCCCTCAGGGTGGATAATTCACCCCTCCACTTT.

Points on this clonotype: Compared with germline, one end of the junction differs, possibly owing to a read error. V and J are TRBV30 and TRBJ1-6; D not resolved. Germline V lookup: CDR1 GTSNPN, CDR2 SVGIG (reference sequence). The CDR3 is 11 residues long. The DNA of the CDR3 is TGCGCCTGGAGTGTGGCATTCCCCCTCCACTTT. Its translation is CAWSVAFPLHF.

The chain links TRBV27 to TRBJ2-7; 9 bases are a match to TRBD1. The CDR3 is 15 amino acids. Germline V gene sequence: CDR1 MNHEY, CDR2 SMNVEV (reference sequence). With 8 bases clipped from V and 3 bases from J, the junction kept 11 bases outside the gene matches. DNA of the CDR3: TGTGCCAGCCGAGTCCTGGGGACAGGGTTCTACGAGCAGTACTTC. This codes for CASRVLGTGFYEQYF.

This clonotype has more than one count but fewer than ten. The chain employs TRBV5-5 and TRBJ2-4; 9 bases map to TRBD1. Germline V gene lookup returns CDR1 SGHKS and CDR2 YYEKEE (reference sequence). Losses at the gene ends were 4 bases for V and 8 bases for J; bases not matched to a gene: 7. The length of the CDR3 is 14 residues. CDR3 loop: CASSEGQGLDIQYF. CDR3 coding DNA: TGTGCCAGCAGCGAGGGACAGGGTTTGGACATTCAGTACTTC.

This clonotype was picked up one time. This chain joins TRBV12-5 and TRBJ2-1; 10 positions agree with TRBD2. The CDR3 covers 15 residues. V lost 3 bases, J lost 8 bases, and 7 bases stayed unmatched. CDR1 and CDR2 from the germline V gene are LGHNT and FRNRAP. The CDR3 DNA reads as TGTGCTAGTGGTTTATTGCTAGCGGGAGAGGATGAGCAGTTCTTC. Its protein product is CASGLLLAGEDEQFF.

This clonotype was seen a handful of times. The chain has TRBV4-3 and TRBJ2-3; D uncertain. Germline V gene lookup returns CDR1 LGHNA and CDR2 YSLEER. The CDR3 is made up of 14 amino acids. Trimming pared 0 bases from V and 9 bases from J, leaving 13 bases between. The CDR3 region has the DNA TGCGCCAGCAGCCAAGATTGGCTCGTCGGCACGCAGTATTTT. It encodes CASSQDWLVGTQYF.

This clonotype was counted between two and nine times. CDR3 nucleotide sequence: TGCGCCAGCAGCGGAGGACTTAACTACGAGCAGTACTTC. Translation gives CASSGGLNYEQYF. The chain recombines TRBV10-1 with TRBJ2-7, with D perhaps matching TRBD2 (5 bases). V was clipped by 6 bases and J by 3 bases, with 12 bases between them. The germline gives CDR1 WNHNN, CDR2 SYGVQD (reference sequence). The CDR3 covers 13 residues.

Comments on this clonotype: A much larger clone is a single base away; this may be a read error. The CDR3 loop reads CASSKPGLAGGYEQFF. The CDR3 bases are TGTGCCAGCAGTAAACCGGGACTAGCGGGGGGCTATGAGCAGTTCTTC. This chain joins TRBV27 and TRBJ2-1; TRBD2 aligns across 15 bases. With V trimmed by 5 bases and J by 8 bases, 7 bases remained unmatched. The CDR3 spans 16 residues. The germline CDR1 and CDR2 sequences are MNHEY and SMNVEV (reference sequence).

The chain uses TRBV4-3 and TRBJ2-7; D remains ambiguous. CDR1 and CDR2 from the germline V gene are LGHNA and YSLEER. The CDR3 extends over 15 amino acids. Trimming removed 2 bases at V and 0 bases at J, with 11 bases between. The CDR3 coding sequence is TGCGCCAGCAGCCAACTGAATCTGGGCTCCTACGAGCAGTACTTC. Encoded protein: CASSQLNLGSYEQYF.

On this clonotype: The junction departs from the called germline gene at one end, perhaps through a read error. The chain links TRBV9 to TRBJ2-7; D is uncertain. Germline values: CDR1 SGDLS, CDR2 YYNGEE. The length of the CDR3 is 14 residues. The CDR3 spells CASSVGLSGYEQYF. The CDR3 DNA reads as TGTGCTAGCAGCGTAGGTCTATCGGGTTACGAGCAGTACTTC.

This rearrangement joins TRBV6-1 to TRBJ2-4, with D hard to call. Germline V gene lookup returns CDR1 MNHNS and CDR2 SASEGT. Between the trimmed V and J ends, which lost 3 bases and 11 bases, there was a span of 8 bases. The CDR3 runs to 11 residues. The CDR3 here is CASSDDKVQYF. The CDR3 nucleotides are TGTGCCAGCAGTGACGACAAGGTTCAGTACTTC.